The T cell receptor beta chain under discussion was sequenced for a study of T cell responses to AZD1222 COVID-19 vaccine. Study-wide results and caveats: Scientists sampled the repertoires only once the peak T cell response had passed. At 160-218 and 743-854, vaccine-associated CD4 TCRs were dominant, and they spanned spike.

CDR3 length equals 13 residues. Trimming stripped 4 bases from V and 6 bases from J, with 13 bases between. Germline-derived CDR1 and CDR2 are KGHSH and LQKENI. Repertoires were generated with immunoSEQ multiplex PCR, while TCRdb's copy carries only in-frame clones and drops some. In the table there are roughly 110,000 clones, more than 80% of which are singletons. In the case of this clone: Antigen specificity is unknown.

The TCR was taken from an adult in good health. The rearrangement joins TRBV18 to TRBJ2-7, with D possibly TRBD2 on 6 matching bases. Sequenced here: peripheral blood, sampled on day 0 of AZD1222 vaccination. As DNA, the CDR3 is TGTGCCAGCTCACAGGAGGGAAGGGGCGAGCAGTACTTC. Residues: CASSQEGRGEQYF.